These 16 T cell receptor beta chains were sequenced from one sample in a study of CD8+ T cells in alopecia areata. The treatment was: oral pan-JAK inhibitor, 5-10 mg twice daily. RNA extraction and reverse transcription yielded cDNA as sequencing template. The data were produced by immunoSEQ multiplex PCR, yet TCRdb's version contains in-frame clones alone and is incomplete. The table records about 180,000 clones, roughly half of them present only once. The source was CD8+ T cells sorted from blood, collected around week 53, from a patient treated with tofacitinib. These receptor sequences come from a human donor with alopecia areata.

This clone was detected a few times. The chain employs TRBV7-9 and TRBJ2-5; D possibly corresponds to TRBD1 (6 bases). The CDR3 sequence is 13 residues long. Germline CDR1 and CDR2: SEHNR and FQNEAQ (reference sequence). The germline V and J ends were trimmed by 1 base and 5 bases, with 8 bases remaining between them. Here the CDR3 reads CASSLEGVETQYF. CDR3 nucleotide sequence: TGTGCCAGCAGCTTAGAGGGGGTTGAGACCCAGTACTTC.

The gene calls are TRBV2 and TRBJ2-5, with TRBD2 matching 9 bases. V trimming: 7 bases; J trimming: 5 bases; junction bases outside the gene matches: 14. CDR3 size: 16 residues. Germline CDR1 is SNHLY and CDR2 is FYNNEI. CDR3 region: CASTQGASGGFETQYF. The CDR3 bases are TGTGCCAGCACCCAAGGGGCCAGCGGGGGGTTCGAGACCCAGTACTTC.

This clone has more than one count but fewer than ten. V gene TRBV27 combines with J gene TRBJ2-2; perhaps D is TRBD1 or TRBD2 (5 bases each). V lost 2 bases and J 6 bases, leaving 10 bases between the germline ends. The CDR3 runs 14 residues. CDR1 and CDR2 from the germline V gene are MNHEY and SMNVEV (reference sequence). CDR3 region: CASSLARGSGELFF. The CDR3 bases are TGTGCCAGCAGTTTAGCCCGGGGCTCCGGGGAGCTGTTTTTT.

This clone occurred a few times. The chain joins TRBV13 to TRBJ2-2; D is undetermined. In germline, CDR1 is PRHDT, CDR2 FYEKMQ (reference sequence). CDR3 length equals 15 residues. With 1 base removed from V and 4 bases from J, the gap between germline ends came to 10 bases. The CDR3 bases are TGTGCCAGCAGCTTAGATCGAAAGGTCACCGGGGAGCTGTTTTTT. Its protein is CASSLDRKVTGELFF.

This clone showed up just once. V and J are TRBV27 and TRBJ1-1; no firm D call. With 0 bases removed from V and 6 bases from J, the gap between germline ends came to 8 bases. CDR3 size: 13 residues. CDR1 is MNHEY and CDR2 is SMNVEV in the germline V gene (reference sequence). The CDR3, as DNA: TGTGCCAGCAGTTTATCGTGGGGTTCTGAAGCTTTCTTT. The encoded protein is CASSLSWGSEAFF.

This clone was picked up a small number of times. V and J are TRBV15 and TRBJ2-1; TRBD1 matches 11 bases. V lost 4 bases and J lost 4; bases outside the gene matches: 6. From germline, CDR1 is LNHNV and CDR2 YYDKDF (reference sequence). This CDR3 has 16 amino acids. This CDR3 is CATSNGQGARYNEQFF. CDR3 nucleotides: TGTGCCACCAGCAACGGACAGGGGGCCCGATACAATGAGCAGTTCTTC.

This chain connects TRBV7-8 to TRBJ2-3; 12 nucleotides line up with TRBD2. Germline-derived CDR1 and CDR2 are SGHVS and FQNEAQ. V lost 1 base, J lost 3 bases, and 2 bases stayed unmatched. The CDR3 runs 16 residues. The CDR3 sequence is CASSLGLAGETDTQYF. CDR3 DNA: TGTGCCAGCAGCTTAGGACTAGCGGGGGAGACAGATACGCAGTATTTT. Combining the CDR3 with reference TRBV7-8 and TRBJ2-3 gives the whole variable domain GAGVSQSPRYKVAKRGQDVALRCDPISGHVSLFWYQQALGQGPEFLTYFQNEAQLDKSGLPSDRFFAERPEGSVSTLKIQRTQQEDSAVYLCASSLGLAGETDTQYFGPGTRLTVL.

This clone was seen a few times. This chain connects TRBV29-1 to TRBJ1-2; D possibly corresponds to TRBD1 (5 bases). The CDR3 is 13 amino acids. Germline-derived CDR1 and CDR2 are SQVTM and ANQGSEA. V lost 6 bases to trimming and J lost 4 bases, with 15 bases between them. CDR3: CSVVPQGSYGYTF. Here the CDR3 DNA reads TGCAGCGTCGTCCCTCAGGGCTCCTATGGCTACACCTTC.

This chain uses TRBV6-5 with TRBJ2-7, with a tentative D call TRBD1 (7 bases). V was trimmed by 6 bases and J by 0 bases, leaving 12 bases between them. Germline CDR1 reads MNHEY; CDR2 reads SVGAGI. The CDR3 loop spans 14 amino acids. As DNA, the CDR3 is TGTGCCAGCAGCGGGGGACAGACCTCCTACGAGCAGTACTTC. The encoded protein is CASSGGQTSYEQYF.

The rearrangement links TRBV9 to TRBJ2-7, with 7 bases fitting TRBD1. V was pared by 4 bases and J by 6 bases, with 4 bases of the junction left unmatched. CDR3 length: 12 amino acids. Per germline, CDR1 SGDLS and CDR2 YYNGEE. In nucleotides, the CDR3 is TGTGCCAGCAGCTCGGGACAGAGCGAGCAGTACTTC. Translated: CASSSGQSEQYF.

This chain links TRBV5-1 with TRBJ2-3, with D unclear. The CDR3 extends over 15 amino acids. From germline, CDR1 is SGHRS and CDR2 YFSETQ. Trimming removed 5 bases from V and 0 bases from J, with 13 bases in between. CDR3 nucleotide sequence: TGCGCCAGCAGTATAGACATAGCTAGCACAGATACGCAGTATTTT. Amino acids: CASSIDIASTDTQYF.

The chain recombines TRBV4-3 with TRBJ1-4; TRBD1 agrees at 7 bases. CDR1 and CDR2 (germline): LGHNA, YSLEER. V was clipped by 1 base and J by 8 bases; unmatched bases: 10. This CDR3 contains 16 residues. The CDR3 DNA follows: TGCGCCAGCAGCCAAGTTTTCGACAGGGCTGGGGAAAAACTGTTTTTT. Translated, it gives CASSQVFDRAGEKLFF.

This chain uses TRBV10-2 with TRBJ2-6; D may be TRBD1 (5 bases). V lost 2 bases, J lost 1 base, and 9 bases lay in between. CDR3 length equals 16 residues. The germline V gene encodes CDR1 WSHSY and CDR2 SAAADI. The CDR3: CASSEPRGSGANVLTF. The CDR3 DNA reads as TGCGCCAGCAGTGAGCCAAGGGGTTCTGGGGCCAACGTCCTGACTTTC.

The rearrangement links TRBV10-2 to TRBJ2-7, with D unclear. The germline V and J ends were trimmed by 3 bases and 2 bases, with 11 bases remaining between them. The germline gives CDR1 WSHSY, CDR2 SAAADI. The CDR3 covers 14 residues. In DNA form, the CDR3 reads TGCGCCAGCAGTGAAGTCAGTCCAGCCTACGAGCAGTACTTC. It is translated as CASSEVSPAYEQYF.

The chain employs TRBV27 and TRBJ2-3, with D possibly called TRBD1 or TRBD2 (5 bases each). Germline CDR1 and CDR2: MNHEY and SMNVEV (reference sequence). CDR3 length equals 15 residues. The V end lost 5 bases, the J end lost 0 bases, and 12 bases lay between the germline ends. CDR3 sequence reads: CASSGTAPSTDTQYF. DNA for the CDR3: TGTGCCAGCAGTGGGACGGCTCCTAGCACAGATACGCAGTATTTT.

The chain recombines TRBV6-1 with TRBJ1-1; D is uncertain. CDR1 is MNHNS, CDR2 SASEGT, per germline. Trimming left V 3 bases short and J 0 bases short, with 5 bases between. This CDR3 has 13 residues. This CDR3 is CASSEGLNTEAFF. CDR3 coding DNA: TGTGCCAGCAGTGAGGGGTTGAACACTGAAGCTTTCTTT.